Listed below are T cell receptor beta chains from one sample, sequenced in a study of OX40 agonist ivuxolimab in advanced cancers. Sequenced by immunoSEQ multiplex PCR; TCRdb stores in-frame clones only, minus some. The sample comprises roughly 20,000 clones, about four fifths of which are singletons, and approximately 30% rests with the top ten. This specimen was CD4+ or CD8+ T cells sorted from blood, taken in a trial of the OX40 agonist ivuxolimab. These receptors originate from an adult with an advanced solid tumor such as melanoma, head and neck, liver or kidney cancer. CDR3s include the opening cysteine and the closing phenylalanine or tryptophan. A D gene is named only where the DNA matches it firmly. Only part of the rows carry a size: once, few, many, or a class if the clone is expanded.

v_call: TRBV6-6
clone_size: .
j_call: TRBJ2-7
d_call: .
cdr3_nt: TGTGCCAGCAGCCCAGATGGATCCTACGAGCAGTACTTC
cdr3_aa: CASSPDGSYEQYF

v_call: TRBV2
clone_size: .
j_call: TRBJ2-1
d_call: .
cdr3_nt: TGTGCCAGCAGTCGGTACCGGGACCTCAATGAGCAGTTCTTC
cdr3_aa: CASSRYRDLNEQFF

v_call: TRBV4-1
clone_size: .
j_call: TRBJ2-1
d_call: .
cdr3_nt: TGCGCCAGCAGCCTAGACTACAATGAGCAGTTCTTC
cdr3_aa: CASSLDYNEQFF

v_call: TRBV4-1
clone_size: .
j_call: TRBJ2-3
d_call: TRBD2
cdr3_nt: TGCGCCAGCAGCCAGAGGCTAGCGGGAGCCCTCGCAGATACGCAGTATTTT
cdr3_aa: CASSQRLAGALADTQYF

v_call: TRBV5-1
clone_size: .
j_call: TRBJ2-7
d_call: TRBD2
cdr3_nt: TGCGCCAGCAGCTCTTTTTTAGCGGGAGGGCCCGAGCAGTACTTC
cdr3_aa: CASSSFLAGGPEQYF

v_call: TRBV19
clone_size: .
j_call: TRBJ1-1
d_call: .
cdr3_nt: TGTGCCAGTACCCATAGAGGCGGGGAGAACACTGAAGCTTTCTTT
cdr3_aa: CASTHRGGENTEAFF

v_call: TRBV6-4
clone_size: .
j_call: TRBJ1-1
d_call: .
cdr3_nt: TGTGCCAGCAGTGCCGCACCTGCCACTGAAGCTTTCTTT
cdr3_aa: CASSAAPATEAFF

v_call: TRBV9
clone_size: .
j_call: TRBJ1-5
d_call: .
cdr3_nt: TGTGCCAGCAGCACTTGGGGGGGACAGCCCCAGCATTTT
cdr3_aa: CASSTWGGQPQHF

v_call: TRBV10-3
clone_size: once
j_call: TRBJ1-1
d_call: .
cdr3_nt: TGTGCCATCAGTGAGGGGCAAAACATGGGGAACACTGAAGCTTTCTTT
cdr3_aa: CAISEGQNMGNTEAFF

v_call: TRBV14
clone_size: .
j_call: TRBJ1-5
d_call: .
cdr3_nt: TGTGCCAGCAGCCCCTCGGACAGACACCATAGCAATCAGCCCCAGCATTTT
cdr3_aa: CASSPSDRHHSNQPQHF

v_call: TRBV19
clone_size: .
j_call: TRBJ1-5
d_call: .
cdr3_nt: TGTGCCAGTAGTATATCGGATTTTAGCAATCAGCCCCAGCATTTT
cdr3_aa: CASSISDFSNQPQHF

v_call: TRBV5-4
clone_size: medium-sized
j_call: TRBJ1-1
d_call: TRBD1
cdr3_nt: TGTGCCAGCAGCTTCTCACCGGGACAGTTGAACACTGAAGCTTTCTTT
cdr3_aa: CASSFSPGQLNTEAFF

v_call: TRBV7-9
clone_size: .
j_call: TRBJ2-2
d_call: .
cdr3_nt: TGTGCCAGCAGCTTAGCACAGGGATTTGGCACCGGGGAGCTGTTTTTT
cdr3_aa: CASSLAQGFGTGELFF

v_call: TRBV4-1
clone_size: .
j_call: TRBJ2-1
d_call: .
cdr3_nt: TGCGCCAGCAGCCAAGTCTTGGGGACTCGAGGACAAAATGAGCAGTTCTTC
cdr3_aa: CASSQVLGTRGQNEQFF

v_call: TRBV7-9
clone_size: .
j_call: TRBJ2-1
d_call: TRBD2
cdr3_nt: TGTGCCAGCAGCGACACCTTACTAGCGGGAGGATCGCAGTTCTTC
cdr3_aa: CASSDTLLAGGSQFF

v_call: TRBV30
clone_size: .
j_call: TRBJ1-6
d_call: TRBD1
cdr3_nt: TGTGCCTGGAGTGGCCGGGACAGGGGTTCACCCCTCCACTTT
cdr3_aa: CAWSGRDRGSPLHF

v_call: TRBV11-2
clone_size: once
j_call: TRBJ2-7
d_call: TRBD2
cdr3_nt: TGTGCCAGCAGCCCTGCTGGGACTAACTACGAGCAGTACTTC
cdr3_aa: CASSPAGTNYEQYF

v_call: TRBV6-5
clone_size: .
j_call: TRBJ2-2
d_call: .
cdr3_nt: TGTGCCAGCAGTTACTCGACCGGGGAGCTGTTTTTT
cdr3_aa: CASSYSTGELFF

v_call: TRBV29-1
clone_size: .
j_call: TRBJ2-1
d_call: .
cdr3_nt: TGCAGCGTTGGGGGACATGGGGGCCGAAGCTCCTACAATGAGCAGTTCTTC
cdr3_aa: CSVGGHGGRSSYNEQFF

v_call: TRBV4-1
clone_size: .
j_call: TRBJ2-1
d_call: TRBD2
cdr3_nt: TGCGCCAGCAGCCTCCGGGCTAGCGGGATGGATGAGCAGTTCTTC
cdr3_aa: CASSLRASGMDEQFF

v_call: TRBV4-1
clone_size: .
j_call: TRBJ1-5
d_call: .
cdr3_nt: TGCGCCAGCAGCCCCCGTTATAGCAATCAGCCCCAGCATTTT
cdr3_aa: CASSPRYSNQPQHF

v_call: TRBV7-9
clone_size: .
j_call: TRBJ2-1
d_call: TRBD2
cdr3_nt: TGTGCCAGCAGCTTATTAGGGACTAGCGGAGAGGGCTATGAGCAGTTCTTC
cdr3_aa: CASSLLGTSGEGYEQFF

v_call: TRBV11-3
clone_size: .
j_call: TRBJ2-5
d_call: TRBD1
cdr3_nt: TGTGCCAGCAGCTCCAGGGACAGGGTGGGAGAGACCCAGTACTTC
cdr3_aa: CASSSRDRVGETQYF

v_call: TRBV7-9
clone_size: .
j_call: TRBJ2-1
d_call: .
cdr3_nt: TGTGCCAGCAGCTCCGGAAGGGGGGCCAAGCAGTTCTTC
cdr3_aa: CASSSGRGAKQFF

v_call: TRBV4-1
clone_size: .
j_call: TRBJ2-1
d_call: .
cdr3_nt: TGCGCCAGCAGCCAAGATCCGGCGGACAATGAGCAGTTCTTC
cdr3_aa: CASSQDPADNEQFF

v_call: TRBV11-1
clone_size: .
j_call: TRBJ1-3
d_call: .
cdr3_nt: TGTGCCAGCAGCTTAGGAGGACCTGGAAACACCATATATTTT
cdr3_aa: CASSLGGPGNTIYF

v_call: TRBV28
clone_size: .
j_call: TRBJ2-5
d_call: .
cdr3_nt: TGTGCCAGCAGTTTAGGGAGAGGCCAAGAGACCCAGTACTTC
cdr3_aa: CASSLGRGQETQYF

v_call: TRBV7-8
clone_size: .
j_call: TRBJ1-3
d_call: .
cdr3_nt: TGTGCCAGCAGCTTAGTAGGGGGACCTGGAAACACCATATATTTT
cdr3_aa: CASSLVGGPGNTIYF

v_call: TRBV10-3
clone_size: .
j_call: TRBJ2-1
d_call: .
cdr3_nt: TGTGCCATCAGTGGGGGCAAAATCTCAGAGCAGTTCTTC
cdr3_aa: CAISGGKISEQFF

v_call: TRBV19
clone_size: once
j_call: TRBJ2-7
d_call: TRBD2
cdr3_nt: TGTGCCAGTAGCCTAGCGGGGGGCTACGAGCAGTACTTC
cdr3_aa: CASSLAGGYEQYF

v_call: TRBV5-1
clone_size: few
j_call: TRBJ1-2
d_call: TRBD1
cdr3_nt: TGCGCCAGCAGCATCGGGACAGGGGATGGCTACACCTTC
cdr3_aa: CASSIGTGDGYTF

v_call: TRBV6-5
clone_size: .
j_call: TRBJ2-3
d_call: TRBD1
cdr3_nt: TGTGCCAGCAGTTACTCGGGACAGGAGACAGATACGCAGTATTTT
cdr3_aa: CASSYSGQETDTQYF

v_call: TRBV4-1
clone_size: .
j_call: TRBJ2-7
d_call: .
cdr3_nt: TGCGCCAGCAGCCAAGATCCAGGGAGGCGGGGATACGAGCAGTACTTC
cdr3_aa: CASSQDPGRRGYEQYF

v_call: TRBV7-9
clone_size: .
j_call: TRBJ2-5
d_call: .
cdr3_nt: TGTGCCAGCAGCTTCGCCGTACAAGAGACCCAGTACTTC
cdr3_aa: CASSFAVQETQYF

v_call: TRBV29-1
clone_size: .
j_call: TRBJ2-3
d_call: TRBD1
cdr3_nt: TGCAGCGTTGAAAGGACAGGGGAGTATATTGATACGCAGTATTTT
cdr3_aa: CSVERTGEYIDTQYF

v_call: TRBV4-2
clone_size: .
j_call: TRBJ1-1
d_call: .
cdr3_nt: TGTGCCAGCAGCCAAGATATTTGGGCGGGAGGGAATGAAGCTTTCTTT
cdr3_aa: CASSQDIWAGGNEAFF

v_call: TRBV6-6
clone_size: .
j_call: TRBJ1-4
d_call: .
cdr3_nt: TGTGCCAGCAGCTCCGGGACGCATGAAAAACTGTTTTTT
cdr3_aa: CASSSGTHEKLFF

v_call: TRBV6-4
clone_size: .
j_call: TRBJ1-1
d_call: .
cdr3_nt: TGTGCCAGCAGTGACTCTTACAAATTGGGGACTGAAGCTTTCTTT
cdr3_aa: CASSDSYKLGTEAFF

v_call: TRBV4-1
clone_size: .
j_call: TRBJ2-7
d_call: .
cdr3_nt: TGCGCCAGCAGCCAACTAGACAACTCCTACGAGCAGTACTTC
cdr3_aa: CASSQLDNSYEQYF

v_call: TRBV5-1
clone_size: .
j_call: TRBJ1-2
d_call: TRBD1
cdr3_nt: TGCGCCAGCAGCTATGGGACAGGGAGTACTGGCTACACCTTC
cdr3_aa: CASSYGTGSTGYTF

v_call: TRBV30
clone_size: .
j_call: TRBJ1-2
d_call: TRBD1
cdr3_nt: TGTGCCTGGAGTGAGGGGGCCTATGGCTACACCTTC
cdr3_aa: CAWSEGAYGYTF